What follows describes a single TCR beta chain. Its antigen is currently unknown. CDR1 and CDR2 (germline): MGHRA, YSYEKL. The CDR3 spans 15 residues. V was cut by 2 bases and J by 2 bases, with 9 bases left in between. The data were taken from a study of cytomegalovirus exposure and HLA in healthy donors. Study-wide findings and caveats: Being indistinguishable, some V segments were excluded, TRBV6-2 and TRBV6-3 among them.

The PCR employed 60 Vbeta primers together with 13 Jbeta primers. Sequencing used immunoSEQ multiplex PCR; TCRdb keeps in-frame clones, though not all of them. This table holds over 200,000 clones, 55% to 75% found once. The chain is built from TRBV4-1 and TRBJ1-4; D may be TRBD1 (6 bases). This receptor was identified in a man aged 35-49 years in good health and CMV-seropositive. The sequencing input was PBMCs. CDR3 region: CASSQTTGTNEKLFF. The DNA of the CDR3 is TGCGCCAGCAGCCAAACTACAGGGACTAATGAAAAACTGTTTTTT.